This passage covers 32 T cell receptor beta chains from one sample sequenced in a study of shared clonotypes between healthy human individuals. The protocol was immunoSEQ multiplex PCR, while the TCRdb copy is restricted to in-frame clones and leaves out a portion. The table includes around 300,000 clones, roughly 87% detected once. Material for sequencing was memory CD8+ T cells sorted from blood. Subset defined: CD45RO+ cells pooled with CCR7-negative TemRA cells. The receptors were sampled from a young man in good health.

The genes are TRBV18 and TRBJ2-3; TRBD2 agrees at 8 bases. The junction had 10 bases not matched to a gene; V was cut back by 2 bases and J by 6 bases. CDR1 KGHSH and CDR2 LQKENI come from the germline V gene. This CDR3 contains 16 residues. The CDR3 DNA is TGTGCCAGCTCACCAACGCGGGGACTAGAGACCGATACGCAGTATTTT. Translation: CASSPTRGLETDTQYF. The full variable domain, with the rest looked up from reference TRBV18 and TRBJ2-3, is NAGVMQNPRHLVRRRGQEARLRCSPMKGHSHVYWYRQLPEEGLKFMVYLQKENIIDESGMPKERFSAEFPKEGPSILRIQQVVRGDSAAYFCASSPTRGLETDTQYFGPGTRLTVL.

The CDR3 sequence is CSVWDDEQFF. The CDR3 DNA is TGCAGCGTGTGGGACGATGAGCAGTTCTTC. V and J are TRBV29-1 and TRBJ2-1, with D perhaps being TRBD1 or TRBD2 (5 bases each). The germline V and J ends were trimmed by 6 bases and 8 bases, with 8 bases remaining between them. CDR3 length equals 10 residues. CDR1 is SQVTM and CDR2 is ANQGSEA in the germline V gene.

This chain uses TRBV6-5 with TRBJ2-3; the D is unclear. This CDR3 has 15 amino acids. The germline gives CDR1 MNHEY, CDR2 SVGAGI. V lost 6 bases to trimming and J lost 0 bases, with 13 bases between them. The CDR3 loop is CASSPFLESTDTQYF. In DNA form, the CDR3 reads TGTGCCAGCAGCCCCTTCCTAGAGAGCACAGATACGCAGTATTTT.

This chain uses TRBV19 with TRBJ2-7, with a tentative D call TRBD1 (5 bases). This CDR3 comprises 13 residues. Germline values: CDR1 LNHDA, CDR2 SQIVND (reference sequence). Trimming took 4 bases from V and 0 from J, leaving 7 bases between them. In nucleotides, the CDR3 is TGTGCCAGTAGTACAGGGTACTCCTACGAGCAGTACTTC. This encodes CASSTGYSYEQYF.

V gene TRBV5-6 combines with J gene TRBJ2-7, with D tentatively TRBD2 (6 bases). Trimming left V 0 bases short and J 0 bases short, with 10 bases between. The CDR3 is made up of 15 amino acids. Germline V lookup: CDR1 SGHDT, CDR2 YYEEEE. CDR3 protein: CASSLASRGSYEQYF. The CDR3 DNA reads as TGTGCCAGCAGCTTGGCATCGCGGGGCTCCTACGAGCAGTACTTC.

The J gene is TRBJ2-3, the V gene TRBV9; D gene unclear. V shed 3 bases and J shed 0 bases, with 8 bases lying between them. CDR1 SGDLS and CDR2 YYNGEE come from the germline V gene. The CDR3 is 14 residues long. The CDR3 spells CASSGSISTDTQYF. In DNA form, the CDR3 reads TGTGCCAGCAGCGGTAGCATTAGCACAGATACGCAGTATTTT.

This chain uses TRBV30 with TRBJ2-1, with a possible D match to TRBD2 (6 bases). This CDR3 has 12 residues. V gave up 6 bases and J gave up 5 bases, with 11 bases separating them. CDR1 is GTSNPN, CDR2 SVGIG, per germline (reference sequence). The CDR3 DNA reads as TGTGCCTGTTTGGGACTGGACAATGAGCAGTTCTTC. It codes for CACLGLDNEQFF.

This clone was counted once. This sequence joins TRBV11-3 and TRBJ2-7; D may be TRBD1 or TRBD2 (5 bases each). The CDR3 spans 13 residues. Trimming removed 5 bases from V and 2 bases from J, with 10 bases in between. CDR1 SGHNT and CDR2 YENEEA come from the germline V gene. The DNA for the CDR3 is TGTGCCAGCAGCCCCGGGACCACCTACGAGCAGTACTTC. Translating gives CASSPGTTYEQYF.

This clone was counted at least ten times. The chain links TRBV4-1 to TRBJ1-4, with D maybe TRBD1 (5 bases). CDR1 is MGHRA and CDR2 is YSYEKL in the germline V gene. The V end was cut by 1 base, the J end by 5 bases, with 8 bases between. The CDR3 has 14 amino acids. The CDR3 nucleotides read TGCGCCAGCAGCCAAGTAGGGGAAAATGAAAAACTGTTTTTT. This codes for CASSQVGENEKLFF.

The CDR3 nucleotides are TGTGCCAGCAGCCCCTTTACGGCGCGGGAGGTCCAAGAGACCCAGTACTTC. The encoded protein is CASSPFTAREVQETQYF. V usage is TRBV11-2 and J usage is TRBJ2-5; TRBD2 matches at 8 bases. This CDR3 comprises 17 residues. Germline CDR1 is SGHAT and CDR2 is FQNNGV. Germline trimming cut 5 bases from V and 1 base from J; bases unmatched to any gene: 12. Based on the CDR3 plus reference TRBV11-2 and TRBJ2-5, the full variable domain is EAGVAQSPRYKIIEKRQSVAFWCNPISGHATLYWYQQILGQGPKLLIQFQNNGVVDDSQLPKDRFSAERLKGVDSTLKIQPAKLEDSAVYLCASSPFTAREVQETQYFGPGTRLLVL.

This clone came up once. The rearrangement joins TRBV2 to TRBJ2-2, with D possibly being TRBD2 (5 bases). Trimming stripped 6 bases from V and 7 bases from J, with 18 bases between. This CDR3 region has 15 residues. The germline CDR1 and CDR2 sequences are SNHLY and FYNNEI. CDR3 DNA sequence: TGTGCCAGCAGCCCGCCCCAGCGGCGCCTCGGGGAGCTGTTTTTT. It yields the protein CASSPPQRRLGELFF.

The rearrangement joins TRBV13 to TRBJ1-2; 10 bases fit TRBD1. CDR3 length: 16 amino acids. Germline V gene lookup returns CDR1 PRHDT and CDR2 FYEKMQ (reference sequence). V was clipped by 4 bases and J by 2 bases; unmatched bases: 7. The CDR3 bases are TGTGCCAGCAGCTGGCCCCCGGGACAGGGGAACTATGGCTACACCTTC. Residues: CASSWPPGQGNYGYTF. Using reference TRBV13 and TRBJ1-2 for the parts outside the CDR3, the full variable domain is AAGVIQSPRHLIKEKRETATLKCYPIPRHDTVYWYQQGPGQDPQFLISFYEKMQSDKGSIPDRFSAQQFSDYHSELNMSSLELGDSALYFCASSWPPGQGNYGYTFGSGTRLTVV.

This chain links TRBV4-1 with TRBJ2-7; a possible D gene is TRBD1 (5 bases). Germline V gene data show CDR1 as MGHRA and CDR2 as YSYEKL. The CDR3 extends over 16 amino acids. The V and J ends lost 0 bases and 2 bases respectively, with 14 bases between them. The CDR3 DNA is TGCGCCAGCAGCCAAGAAGCCAGGGAAGTCACCTACGAGCAGTACTTC. Residues: CASSQEAREVTYEQYF.

The chain uses TRBV4-3 and TRBJ2-1; D unclear. The CDR3 has 13 amino acids. CDR1 and CDR2 (germline): LGHNA, YSLEER. Deletions cut 4 bases from V and 5 bases from J, with 9 bases between. The CDR3 region is CASSLALNNEQFF. The CDR3 nucleotides read TGCGCCAGCAGCCTCGCCTTAAACAATGAGCAGTTCTTC.

V is TRBV15 and J is TRBJ2-1, with 8 bases that match TRBD2. Germline values: CDR1 LNHNV, CDR2 YYDKDF (reference sequence). CDR3 size: 20 residues. Trimming took 0 bases from V and 0 from J; bases not matched to a gene: 13. In nucleotides, the CDR3 is TGTGCCACCAGCAGAGATCACACGGCTAGCGGGCCGAGCTCCTACAATGAGCAGTTCTTC. It encodes CATSRDHTASGPSSYNEQFF.

The chain links TRBV10-3 to TRBJ1-4; tentatively, D is TRBD1 (6 bases). CDR1 and CDR2 from the germline V gene are ENHRY and SYGVKD. Trimming took off 1 base at V and 5 bases at J, with 17 bases between the two ends. The CDR3 runs 17 residues. DNA of the CDR3: TGTGCCATCAGTGAGTATCCGACAGGACGGACAAATGAAAAACTGTTTTTT. This gives the protein CAISEYPTGRTNEKLFF.

The chain employs TRBV6-4 and TRBJ2-3; D not certain. Germline-derived CDR1 and CDR2 are MRHNA and SNTAGT. The ends were cut back, 2 bases at V and 2 bases at J, with 17 bases in the middle. CDR3 length equals 17 residues. CDR3: CASSDMRPTAVTDTQYF. In nucleotides, the CDR3 is TGTGCCAGCAGTGACATGCGGCCCACCGCAGTCACAGATACGCAGTATTTT.

The chain is built from TRBV27 and TRBJ2-5, with 10 bases lining up with TRBD2. Germline trimming cut 3 bases from V and 5 bases from J; bases unmatched to any gene: 12. Germline CDR1 MNHEY, CDR2 SMNVEV (reference sequence). The CDR3 extends over 17 amino acids. This CDR3 is CASSLGTGLASRETQYF. CDR3 bases: TGTGCCAGCAGTTTGGGGACGGGACTAGCGAGTCGGGAGACCCAGTACTTC.

This clone has only a few counts. The V and J genes are TRBV27 and TRBJ2-2, with D uncertain. With 0 bases removed from V and 6 bases from J, the gap between germline ends came to 8 bases. Germline V gene lookup returns CDR1 MNHEY and CDR2 SMNVEV (reference sequence). This CDR3 is built from 14 residues. The chain's CDR3 is CASSLSSSAGELFF. The CDR3 DNA reads as TGTGCCAGCAGTTTATCGTCGTCGGCCGGGGAGCTGTTTTTT.

The chain carries TRBV18 and TRBJ2-7, with D perhaps TRBD1 or TRBD2 (5 bases each). The CDR3 is 14 residues long. V lost 6 bases and J lost 3, with 15 bases in between. Germline V gene lookup returns CDR1 KGHSH and CDR2 LQKENI. DNA for the CDR3: TGTGCCAGCTCGCCGGGACGTATGGACTACGAGCAGTACTTC. Its protein product is CASSPGRMDYEQYF.

The gene calls are TRBV7-9 and TRBJ2-7, with D tentatively TRBD1 or TRBD2 (6 bases each). The CDR3 has 16 amino acids. V lost 0 bases and J 2 bases, leaving 14 bases between the germline ends. CDR1 and CDR2 (germline): SEHNR, FQNEAQ (reference sequence). The CDR3 DNA is TGTGCCAGCAGCTTAGCGTTAACAGGGACTCCCTACGAGCAGTACTTC. It encodes CASSLALTGTPYEQYF.

J is TRBJ2-1 and V is TRBV27; 13 nucleotides agree with TRBD2. The CDR3 is made up of 16 amino acids. Germline values: CDR1 MNHEY, CDR2 SMNVEV (reference sequence). Unmatched junction bases numbered 11, after V lost 6 bases and J lost 9 bases. CDR3 loop: CASSPPGTSGVSEQFF. CDR3 DNA: TGTGCCAGCAGCCCCCCCGGGACTAGCGGGGTGAGTGAGCAGTTCTTC.

CDR3 coding DNA: TGCGCCAGCAGCCAAGATTTTAGAACCGGGACAGGGAGCGGCTACACCTTC. Translated, it gives CASSQDFRTGTGSGYTF. The chain uses TRBV4-1 and TRBJ1-2, with 9 bases fitting TRBD1. Trimming at V came to 0 bases and at J to 8 bases, leaving 13 bases not matched to a gene. Looked up from germline, CDR1 is MGHRA and CDR2 is YSYEKL. This CDR3 is built from 17 residues.

The chain uses TRBV27 and TRBJ1-1; D might be TRBD1 (5 bases). Germline V gene data show CDR1 as MNHEY and CDR2 as SMNVEV (reference sequence). The CDR3 loop spans 14 amino acids. V shed 6 bases and J shed 1 base, with 12 bases lying between them. The CDR3 DNA reads as TGTGCCAGCAGGCCTGGGGGAGGGAACACTGAAGCTTTCTTT. It is translated as CASRPGGGNTEAFF.

The chain joins TRBV19 to TRBJ2-1, with 9 bases that match TRBD1. This CDR3 has 13 amino acids. CDR1 LNHDA and CDR2 SQIVND come from the germline V gene (reference sequence). V lost 4 bases, J lost 9 bases, and 4 bases stayed unmatched. This CDR3 reads CASSTGTGIEQFF. CDR3 DNA: TGTGCCAGTAGTACCGGGACAGGGATTGAGCAGTTCTTC.

On this clone itself: Other DNA sequences in this specimen translate into the identical CDR3. The chain uses TRBV13 and TRBJ2-1; D is perhaps TRBD2 (5 bases). V was clipped by 5 bases and J by 0 bases, with 11 bases between them. This CDR3 is built from 15 residues. Germline CDR1 and CDR2: PRHDT and FYEKMQ (reference sequence). CDR3 loop: CASSLEGSSYNEQFF. CDR3 in DNA: TGTGCCAGCAGCCTTGAGGGAAGCTCCTACAATGAGCAGTTCTTC.

The rearrangement uses TRBV6-1 and TRBJ1-5; D remains ambiguous. Trimming took 4 bases from V and 15 from J, leaving 7 bases between them. Per the germline V gene, CDR1 is MNHNS and CDR2 is SASEGT. The CDR3 consists of 9 residues. The CDR3 loop is CASSGPRHF. The CDR3 DNA sequence: TGTGCCAGCAGTGGCCCCAGGCATTTT.

This clone was recorded only once. The chain uses TRBV7-9 and TRBJ1-5, with D possibly being TRBD1 (5 bases). V was trimmed by 8 bases and J by 3 bases, leaving 11 bases between them. Looked up from germline, CDR1 is SEHNR and CDR2 is FQNEAQ (reference sequence). This CDR3 is 13 amino acids long. The CDR3 region has the DNA TGTGCCAGCGGAGACAGTGACAATCAGCCCCAGCATTTT. It codes for CASGDSDNQPQHF.

This chain joins TRBV10-2 and TRBJ2-7; tentatively, D is TRBD2 (6 bases). The CDR3 runs to 14 residues. CDR1 is WSHSY and CDR2 is SAAADI in the germline V gene. The V and J ends lost 3 bases and 2 bases respectively, with 11 bases between them. DNA for the CDR3: TGCGCCAGCAGTGACGGGACGGGAGCCTACGAGCAGTACTTC. Amino acids: CASSDGTGAYEQYF.

The V call is TRBV11-2, the J call TRBJ2-2; D gene uncertain. The CDR3 length is 16 residues. The V gene's germline CDR1 is SGHAT and CDR2 FQNNGV. V was shortened by 1 base and J by 7 bases, with 16 bases between the two germline ends. CDR3 in DNA: TGTGCCAGCAGCTTAGCAACTTTAGGACGGATCGGGGAGCTGTTTTTT. It codes for CASSLATLGRIGELFF.

This clone showed up many times. This chain links TRBV11-2 with TRBJ1-5; unclear D gene. The CDR3 consists of 14 residues. Trimming left V 6 bases short and J 5 bases short, with 14 bases between. Looked up from germline, CDR1 is SGHAT and CDR2 is FQNNGV. Here the CDR3 DNA reads TGTGCCAGCAGTGCGGGGATGAGGGATCAGCCCCAGCATTTT. This encodes CASSAGMRDQPQHF.

The chain recombines TRBV29-1 with TRBJ2-5; D may be TRBD1 (6 bases). The DNA end lines up better with TRBJ2-7; the J call may be wrong. The CDR3 totals 14 residues. Germline V gives CDR1 SQVTM, CDR2 ANQGSEA. The CDR3 region has the DNA TGCAGCACAGGGACGGAGCTTAATCCCTACGAGCAGTACTTC. It translates to CSTGTELNPYEQYF.